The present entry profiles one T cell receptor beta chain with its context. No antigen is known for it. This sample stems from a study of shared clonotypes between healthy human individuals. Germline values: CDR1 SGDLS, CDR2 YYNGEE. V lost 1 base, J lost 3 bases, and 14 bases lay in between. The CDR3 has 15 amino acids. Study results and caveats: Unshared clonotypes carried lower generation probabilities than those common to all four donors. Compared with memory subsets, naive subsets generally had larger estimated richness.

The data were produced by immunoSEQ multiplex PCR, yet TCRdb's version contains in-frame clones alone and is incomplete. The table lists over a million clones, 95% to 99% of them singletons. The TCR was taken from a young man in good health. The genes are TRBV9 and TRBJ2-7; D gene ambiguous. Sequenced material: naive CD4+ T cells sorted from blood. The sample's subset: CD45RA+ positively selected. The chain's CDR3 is CASSVHPEPLYEQYF. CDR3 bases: TGTGCCAGCAGCGTACACCCGGAGCCCCTCTACGAGCAGTACTTC. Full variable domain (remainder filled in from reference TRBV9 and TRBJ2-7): DSGVTQTPKHLITATGQRVTLRCSPRSGDLSVYWYQQSLDQGLQFLIQYYNGEERAKGNILERFSAQQFPDLHSELNLSSLELGDSALYFCASSVHPEPLYEQYFGPGTRLTVT.